Listed here are 28 T cell receptor beta chains from one sample, sequenced in a study of blood T cells in healthy people across ages. A second PCR, run for roughly 7 to 12 cycles, used a sample-barcoded 5' primer plus a J-beta primer mix. TCRdb reprocessed the 5' RACE reads via MiXCR and lists one record per CDR3 protein. This table has about 1.4 million distinct CDR3 sequences, approximately 63% appearing once. Sequencing was carried out using blood. These receptors all stem from a man between 18 and 35 years old in good health.

The genes are TRBV7-2 and TRBJ2-5; 8 bases align to TRBD1. This CDR3 has 15 amino acids. J gave up 4 bases and V 3 bases, and 7 bases lay outside the gene matches. Per germline, CDR1 SGHTA and CDR2 FQGNSA. CDR3 nucleotide sequence: TGTGCCAGCAGCTTCAGTAAACAGGGGGGAGAGACCCAGTACTTC. Translation: CASSFSKQGGETQYF.

This chain joins TRBV25-1 and TRBJ2-1; D gene unclear. V was cut by 2 bases and J by 3 bases, with 5 bases left in between. The CDR3 has 13 residues. The germline gives CDR1 MGHDK, CDR2 SYGVNS. As DNA, the CDR3 is TGTGCCAGCAGTGAACGCGACTACAATGAGCAGTTCTTC. Translating it yields CASSERDYNEQFF.

This sequence joins TRBV4-1 and TRBJ1-5; D call uncertain. The CDR3 consists of 14 residues. Germline CDR1 and CDR2: MGHRA and YSYEKL. Between the trimmed V and J ends, which lost 0 bases and 4 bases, there was a span of 7 bases. The CDR3 loop reads CASSQEEGNQPQHF. In nucleotides, the CDR3 is TGCGCCAGCAGCCAAGAAGAAGGGAATCAGCCCCAGCATTTT.

This rearrangement joins TRBV20-1 to TRBJ2-7; 7 nucleotides line up with TRBD2. The CDR3 loop spans 12 amino acids. The ends lost 3 bases at V and 9 bases at J; junction bases unmatched: 8. Germline CDR1 reads DFQATT; CDR2 reads SNEGSKA (reference sequence). The CDR3 loop reads CSARIAGRGQYF. Here the CDR3 DNA reads TGCAGTGCTAGGATCGCGGGGAGGGGGCAGTACTTC.

This chain links TRBV6-2 or TRBV6-3 with TRBJ2-5; no definite D call. This CDR3 is 13 amino acids long. V gave up 5 bases and J gave up 1 base, with 8 bases separating them. Germline V gives CDR1 MNHEY, CDR2 SVGEGT. The DNA for the CDR3 is TGTGCCAGCAGTCCCTTTGGCCAAGAGACCCAGTACTTC. Its translation: CASSPFGQETQYF.

The chain joins TRBV27 to TRBJ2-7; D possibly corresponds to TRBD1 (5 bases). Germline CDR1 reads MNHEY; CDR2 reads SMNVEV (reference sequence). CDR3 length: 13 residues. The V end lost 5 bases, the J end lost 5 bases, and 13 bases lay between the germline ends. The CDR3 DNA reads TGTGCCAGCAGTGTGGCAGGGTTCCACGAGCAGTACTTC. This codes for CASSVAGFHEQYF.

Many counts were recorded for this clonotype. CDR3 region: CASSQGSSGRETQYF. CDR3 coding DNA: TGTGCCAGCAGCCAAGGGTCTAGCGGGAGGGAGACCCAGTACTTC. V usage is TRBV3-1 and J usage is TRBJ2-5; 11 bases are a match to TRBD2. This CDR3 is 15 amino acids long. Trimming took 1 base from V and 5 from J; bases not matched to a gene: 3. Looked up from germline, CDR1 is LGHDT and CDR2 is YNNKEL (reference sequence).

Worth noting for this clonotype: The junction and the germline gene differ at one end; a read error may be behind it. The J gene is TRBJ2-5, the V gene TRBV5-1; 9 bases agree with TRBD1. The germline gives CDR1 SGHRS, CDR2 YFSETQ. This CDR3 is 15 amino acids long. CDR3 loop: CASSPPTGGSETRYF. The CDR3 region has the DNA TGCGCCAGCAGCCCACCGACAGGGGGGAGTGAGACCCGGTACTTC.

The chain uses TRBV20-1 and TRBJ2-5; D is unresolved. The CDR3 contains 15 residues. Germline values: CDR1 DFQATT, CDR2 SNEGSKA (reference sequence). The germline V and J ends were trimmed by 3 bases and 0 bases, with 14 bases remaining between them. The CDR3 protein is CSASVYSWYQETQYF. In DNA, the CDR3 is TGCAGTGCTAGTGTTTACTCTTGGTACCAAGAGACCCAGTACTTC.

The chain combines TRBV2 with TRBJ2-6, with TRBD1 matching over 10 bases. J lost 2 bases, V lost 5 bases, and 9 bases had no gene match. Germline loops: CDR1 SNHLY, CDR2 FYNNEI. This CDR3 region has 18 residues. The DNA for the CDR3 is TGTGCCAGCAGTTCCGGGACAGGGGCTTCTCCTGGGGCCAACGTCCTGACTTTC. Translating gives CASSSGTGASPGANVLTF.

The table lists this clonotype with a few counts. Here the CDR3 reads CAITTDHNYGYTF. The DNA for the CDR3 is TGTGCCATCACTACAGACCACAACTATGGCTACACCTTC. V is TRBV10-3 and J is TRBJ1-2, with no clear D. Germline V gene lookup returns CDR1 ENHRY and CDR2 SYGVKD. The length of the CDR3 is 13 residues. The V end lost 7 bases, the J end lost 2 bases, and 11 bases lay between the germline ends.

The V and J genes are TRBV7-9 and TRBJ1-1; D uncertain. Trimming cost V 2 bases and J 1 base, with 8 bases left between them. Germline loops: CDR1 SEHNR, CDR2 FQNEAQ (reference sequence). The CDR3 totals 14 residues. The DNA for the CDR3 is TGTGCCAGCAGCTTAAACACAGCGAACACTGAAGCTTTCTTT. Translated, it gives CASSLNTANTEAFF.

The chain carries TRBV20-1 and TRBJ2-1, with a tentative D call TRBD2 (6 bases). Per the germline V gene, CDR1 is DFQATT and CDR2 is SNEGSKA (reference sequence). V gave up 5 bases and J gave up 2 bases, with 13 bases separating them. The CDR3 has 14 residues. The DNA for the CDR3 is TGCAGTGCTCCGAGCACTAGCCCCTACAATGAGCAGTTCTTC. Translating gives CSAPSTSPYNEQFF.

The gene calls are TRBV20-1 and TRBJ2-1; no clear D gene. Trimming removed 6 bases at V and 8 bases at J, with 14 bases between. This CDR3 spans 12 amino acids. Germline CDR1 DFQATT, CDR2 SNEGSKA (reference sequence). CDR3 loop: CSAPSSTDEQFF. The DNA for the CDR3 is TGCAGTGCCCCTTCTTCGACCGATGAGCAGTTCTTC.

This chain joins TRBV20-1 and TRBJ2-3; no clear D. V lost 2 bases to trimming and J lost 4 bases, with 7 bases between them. The CDR3 runs 12 residues. In germline, CDR1 is DFQATT, CDR2 SNEGSKA (reference sequence). The CDR3 nucleotides read TGCAGTGCTAGAAGCTTGTCAGATACGCAGTATTTT. This translates into CSARSLSDTQYF.

The rearrangement uses TRBV5-6 and TRBJ1-5; D is undetermined. The CDR3 sequence is 16 residues long. Germline V gene data show CDR1 as SGHDT and CDR2 as YYEEEE. Trimming stripped 0 bases from V and 4 bases from J, with 14 bases between. The CDR3 DNA reads as TGTGCCAGCAGCTTGGCCGGATTTAGCAGGAATCAGCCCCAGCATTTT. This gives the protein CASSLAGFSRNQPQHF.

The CDR3 sequence: CASSLVLGIAKNIQYF. For the CDR3, the DNA is TGTGCCAGCAGCTTAGTCTTGGGGATAGCCAAAAACATTCAGTACTTC. The rearrangement uses TRBV7-2 and TRBJ2-4; D uncertain. Germline CDR1 and CDR2: SGHTA and FQGNSA. CDR3 length: 16 amino acids. Trimming removed 1 base from V and 0 bases from J, with 10 bases in between.

V and J are TRBV7-2 and TRBJ2-7; D remains ambiguous. CDR1 and CDR2 (germline): SGHTA, FQGNSA. V gave up 4 bases and J gave up 3 bases, with 10 bases separating them. The CDR3 is made up of 13 amino acids. As DNA, the CDR3 is TGTGCCAGCAGCTCGCGGCAGCTCTACGAGCAGTACTTC. The encoded protein is CASSSRQLYEQYF.

J is TRBJ2-5 and V is TRBV7-9; 11 bases map to TRBD2. After removal of 3 bases from V and 3 bases from J, the junction contained 6 bases not matched to a gene. Germline CDR1 reads SEHNR; CDR2 reads FQNEAQ (reference sequence). This CDR3 is built from 16 residues. The CDR3 protein is CASSFRLTSGKETQYF. The CDR3 DNA sequence: TGTGCCAGCAGCTTCCGCCTGACTAGCGGGAAAGAGACCCAGTACTTC. Together with reference TRBV7-9 and TRBJ2-5, the CDR3 gives the full variable domain: DTGVSQNPRHKITKRGQNVTFRCDPISEHNRLYWYRQTLGQGPEFLTYFQNEAQLEKSRLLSDRFSAERPKGSFSTLEIQRTEQGDSAMYLCASSFRLTSGKETQYFGPGTRLLVL.

V usage is TRBV20-1 and J usage is TRBJ2-1; 7 positions match TRBD2. The junction had 6 bases not matched to a gene; V was cut back by 1 base and J by 3 bases. The CDR3 sequence is 15 residues long. CDR1 and CDR2 (germline): DFQATT, SNEGSKA (reference sequence). The CDR3 protein is CSARGTSEYYNEQFF. CDR3 coding DNA: TGCAGTGCTAGAGGAACTAGCGAATACTACAATGAGCAGTTCTTC.

The chain couples TRBV2 to TRBJ1-4; the D is unclear. Germline V gives CDR1 SNHLY, CDR2 FYNNEI. Trimming cost V 3 bases and J 12 bases, with 14 bases left between them. This CDR3 spans 13 amino acids. The CDR3 protein is CASSDLLGFELFF. In DNA, the CDR3 is TGTGCCAGCAGTGACCTACTTGGGTTCGAACTGTTTTTT.

Note on this clonotype: At one end, the junction sequence differs from germline, possibly due to a read error. The gene calls are TRBV27 and TRBJ2-7; 11 bases align to TRBD2. The CDR3 is 16 amino acids. Germline CDR1 reads MNHEY; CDR2 reads SMNVEV (reference sequence). CDR3 in amino acids: CASSTGLAGNSYEKYF. Written as DNA, the CDR3 is TGTGCCAGCAGTACCGGACTAGCGGGCAACTCCTACGAGAAGTACTTC.

CDR3 sequence (DNA): TGTGCCAGCAGCCCCCCGGGTGGGGGGCACACTGAAGCTTTCTTT. The encoded protein is CASSPPGGGHTEAFF. V and J are TRBV7-9 and TRBJ1-1; tentatively, D is TRBD1 (6 bases). This CDR3 spans 15 amino acids. Germline CDR1 and CDR2: SEHNR and FQNEAQ (reference sequence). V was clipped by 5 bases and J by 3 bases, with 16 bases between them.

This clonotype was observed a handful of times. J is TRBJ2-7 and V is TRBV12-3 or TRBV12-4; D ambiguous. V was pared by 0 bases and J by 12 bases, with 15 bases between. This CDR3 is built from 13 residues. The CDR3 protein is CASSLALSQQRYF. The CDR3 DNA follows: TGTGCCAGCAGTTTAGCGCTCAGTCAGCAACGGTACTTC.

This clonotype was seen more than once but under ten times. J is TRBJ2-3 and V is TRBV29-1; D is perhaps TRBD2 (6 bases). Trimming shortened V by 6 bases and J by 5 bases, and 21 bases separated the two germline ends. Germline V gives CDR1 SQVTM, CDR2 ANQGSEA. The CDR3 covers 15 residues. The CDR3: CSVDPPGVREDTQYF. DNA of the CDR3: TGCAGCGTCGACCCTCCGGGGGTCCGGGAAGATACGCAGTATTTT.

V gene TRBV6-5 combines with J gene TRBJ1-4; possible D gene TRBD1, 6 bases. The germline CDR1 and CDR2 sequences are MNHEY and SVGAGI. V gave up 5 bases and J gave up 11 bases, with 12 bases separating them. This CDR3 is 12 amino acids long. CDR3 in DNA: TGTGCCAGCAGTGCGGACAGTCGGAAACTGTTTTTT. Protein: CASSADSRKLFF.

This clonotype appeared once. V gene TRBV9 combines with J gene TRBJ2-2, with D unclear. Germline CDR1 reads SGDLS; CDR2 reads YYNGEE. This CDR3 contains 16 residues. V dropped 3 bases and J dropped 4 bases, with 16 bases sitting between them. CDR3 nucleotides: TGTGCCAGCAGCGCCCGGGCCCGACCTTCCACCGGGGAGCTGTTTTTT. Amino acids: CASSARARPSTGELFF. The variable domain in full, completed from reference TRBV9 and TRBJ2-2, reads DSGVTQTPKHLITATGQRVTLRCSPRSGDLSVYWYQQSLDQGLQFLIQYYNGEERAKGNILERFSAQQFPDLHSELNLSSLELGDSALYFCASSARARPSTGELFFGEGSRLTVL.

The chain employs TRBV3-1 and TRBJ1-6; D call uncertain. Looked up from germline, CDR1 is LGHDT and CDR2 is YNNKEL (reference sequence). With 4 bases removed from V and 9 bases from J, the gap between germline ends came to 19 bases. This CDR3 has 16 residues. The CDR3 spells CASSPYATSWGSPLHF. The DNA of the CDR3 is TGTGCCAGCAGCCCATATGCGACAAGCTGGGGTTCACCCCTCCACTTT.